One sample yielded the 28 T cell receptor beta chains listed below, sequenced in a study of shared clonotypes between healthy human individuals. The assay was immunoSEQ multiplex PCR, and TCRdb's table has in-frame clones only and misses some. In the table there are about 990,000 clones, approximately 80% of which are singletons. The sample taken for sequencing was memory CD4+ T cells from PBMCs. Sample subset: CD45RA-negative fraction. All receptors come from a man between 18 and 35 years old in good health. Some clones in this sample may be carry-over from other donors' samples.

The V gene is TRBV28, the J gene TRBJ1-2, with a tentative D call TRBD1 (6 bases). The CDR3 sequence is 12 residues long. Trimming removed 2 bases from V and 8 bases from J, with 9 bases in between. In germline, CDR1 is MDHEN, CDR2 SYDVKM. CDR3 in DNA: TGTGCCAGCAGTTTACGGCAGGGGGGCTACACCTTC. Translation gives CASSLRQGGYTF.

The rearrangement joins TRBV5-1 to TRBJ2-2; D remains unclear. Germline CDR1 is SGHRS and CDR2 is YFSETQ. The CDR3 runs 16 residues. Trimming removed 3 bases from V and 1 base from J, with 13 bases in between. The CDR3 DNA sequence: TGCGCCAGCAGCTCCTCAGGTGGGAAGAACACCGGGGAGCTGTTTTTT. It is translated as CASSSSGGKNTGELFF.

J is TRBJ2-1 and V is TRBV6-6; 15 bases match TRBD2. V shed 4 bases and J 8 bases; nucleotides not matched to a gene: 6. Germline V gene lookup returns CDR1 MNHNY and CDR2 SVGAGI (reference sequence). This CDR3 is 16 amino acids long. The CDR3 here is CASSSGLAGGPYEQFF. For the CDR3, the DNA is TGTGCCAGCAGTTCCGGACTAGCGGGAGGGCCATATGAGCAGTTCTTC.

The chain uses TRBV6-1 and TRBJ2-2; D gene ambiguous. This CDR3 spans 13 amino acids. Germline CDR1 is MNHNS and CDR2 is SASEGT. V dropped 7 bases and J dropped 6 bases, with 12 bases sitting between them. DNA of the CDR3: TGTGCCAGCATATTCTACGACGCCGGGGAGCTGTTTTTT. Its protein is CASIFYDAGELFF.

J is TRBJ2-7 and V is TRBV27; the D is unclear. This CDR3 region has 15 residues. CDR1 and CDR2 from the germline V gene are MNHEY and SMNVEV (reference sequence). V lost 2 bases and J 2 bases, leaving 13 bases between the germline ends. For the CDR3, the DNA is TGTGCCAGCAGTTTAGGCGGCAGGTACCCCTACGAGCAGTACTTC. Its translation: CASSLGGRYPYEQYF.

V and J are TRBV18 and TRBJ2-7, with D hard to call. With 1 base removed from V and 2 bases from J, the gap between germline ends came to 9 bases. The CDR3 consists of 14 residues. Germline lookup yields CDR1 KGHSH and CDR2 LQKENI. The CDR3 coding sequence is TGTGCCAGCTCACCACAGGGTTTCCCCTACGAGCAGTACTTC. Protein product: CASSPQGFPYEQYF.

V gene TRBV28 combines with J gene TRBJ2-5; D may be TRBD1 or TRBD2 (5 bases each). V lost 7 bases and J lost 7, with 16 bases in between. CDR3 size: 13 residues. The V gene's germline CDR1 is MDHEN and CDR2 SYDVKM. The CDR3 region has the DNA TGTGCCAGCAACACCCCTGGGGGTTTGACCCAGTACTTC. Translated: CASNTPGGLTQYF.

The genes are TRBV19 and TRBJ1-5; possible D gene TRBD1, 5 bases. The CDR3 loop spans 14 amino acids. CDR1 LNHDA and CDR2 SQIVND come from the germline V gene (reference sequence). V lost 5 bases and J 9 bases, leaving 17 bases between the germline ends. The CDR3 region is CASSPSDSWRPQHF. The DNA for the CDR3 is TGTGCCAGTAGTCCCTCTGACAGTTGGCGGCCCCAGCATTTT.

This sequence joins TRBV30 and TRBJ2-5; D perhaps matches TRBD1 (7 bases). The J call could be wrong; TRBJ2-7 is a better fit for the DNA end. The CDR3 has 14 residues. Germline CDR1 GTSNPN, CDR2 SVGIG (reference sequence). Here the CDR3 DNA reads TGTGCCTGGAGCCAGGGGGGAGGCTCCTACGAGCAGTACTTC. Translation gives CAWSQGGGSYEQYF.

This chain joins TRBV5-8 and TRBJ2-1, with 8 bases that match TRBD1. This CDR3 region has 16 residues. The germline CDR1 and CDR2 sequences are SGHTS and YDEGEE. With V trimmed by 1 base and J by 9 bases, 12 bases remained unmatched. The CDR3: CASSLFRTGNQFEQFF. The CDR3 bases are TGTGCCAGCAGCTTGTTTAGGACAGGGAATCAGTTTGAGCAGTTCTTC.

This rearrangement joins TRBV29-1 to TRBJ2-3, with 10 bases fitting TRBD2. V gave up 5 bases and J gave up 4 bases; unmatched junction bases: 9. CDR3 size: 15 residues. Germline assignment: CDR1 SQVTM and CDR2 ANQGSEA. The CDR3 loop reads CSVPASGSGADTQYF. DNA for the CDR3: TGCAGCGTTCCGGCTAGCGGGAGTGGTGCAGATACGCAGTATTTT.

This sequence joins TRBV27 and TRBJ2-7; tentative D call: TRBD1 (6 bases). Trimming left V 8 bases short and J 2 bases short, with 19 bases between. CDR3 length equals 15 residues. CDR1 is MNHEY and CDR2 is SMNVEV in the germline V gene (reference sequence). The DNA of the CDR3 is TGTGCCAGCTCGAACTCCGGGACAAGGACCTACGAGCAGTACTTC. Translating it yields CASSNSGTRTYEQYF.

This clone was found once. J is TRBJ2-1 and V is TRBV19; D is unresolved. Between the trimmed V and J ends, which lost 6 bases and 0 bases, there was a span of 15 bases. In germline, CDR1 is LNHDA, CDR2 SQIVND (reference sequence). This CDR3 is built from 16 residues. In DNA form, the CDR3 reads TGTGCCAGTAGAAATATGGCCGGGTCCTCCTACAATGAGCAGTTCTTC. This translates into CASRNMAGSSYNEQFF.

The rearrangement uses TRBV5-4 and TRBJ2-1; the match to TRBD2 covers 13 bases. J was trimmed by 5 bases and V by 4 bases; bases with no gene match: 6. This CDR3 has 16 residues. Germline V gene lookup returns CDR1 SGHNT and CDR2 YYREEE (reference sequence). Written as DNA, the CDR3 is TGTGCCAGCAGCCCAGGGGGACTAGCGGGGCACAATGAGCAGTTCTTC. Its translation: CASSPGGLAGHNEQFF. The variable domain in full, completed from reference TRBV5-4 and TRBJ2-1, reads ETGVTQSPTHLIKTRGQQVTLRCSSQSGHNTVSWYQQALGQGPQFIFQYYREEENGRGNFPPRFSGLQFPNYSSELNVNALELDDSALYLCASSPGGLAGHNEQFFGPGTRLTVL.

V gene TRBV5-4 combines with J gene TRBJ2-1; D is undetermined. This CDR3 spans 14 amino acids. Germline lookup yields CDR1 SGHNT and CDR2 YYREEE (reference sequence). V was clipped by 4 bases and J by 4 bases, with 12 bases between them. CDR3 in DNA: TGTGCCAGCAGCCCTAACCAAGCTTACAATGAGCAGTTCTTC. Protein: CASSPNQAYNEQFF.

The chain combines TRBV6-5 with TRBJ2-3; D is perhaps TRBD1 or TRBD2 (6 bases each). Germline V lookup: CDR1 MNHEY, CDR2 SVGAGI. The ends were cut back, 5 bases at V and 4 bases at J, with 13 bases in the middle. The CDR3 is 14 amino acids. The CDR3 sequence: CASSRTGGPDTQYF. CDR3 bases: TGTGCCAGCAGTCGCACTGGGGGGCCAGATACGCAGTATTTT.

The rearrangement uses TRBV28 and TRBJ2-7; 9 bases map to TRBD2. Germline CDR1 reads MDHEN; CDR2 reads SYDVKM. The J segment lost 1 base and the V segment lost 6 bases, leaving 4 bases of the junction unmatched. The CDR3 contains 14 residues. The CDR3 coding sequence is TGTGCCAGCAGCCCCCTAGCGGGGTCCTACGAGCAGTACTTC. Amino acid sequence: CASSPLAGSYEQYF.

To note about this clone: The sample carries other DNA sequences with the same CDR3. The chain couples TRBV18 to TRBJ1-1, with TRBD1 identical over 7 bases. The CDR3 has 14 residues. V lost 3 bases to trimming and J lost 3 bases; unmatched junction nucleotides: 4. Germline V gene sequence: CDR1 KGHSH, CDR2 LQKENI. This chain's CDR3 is CASSPTGQHTEAFF. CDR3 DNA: TGTGCCAGCTCACCTACGGGACAGCACACTGAAGCTTTCTTT.

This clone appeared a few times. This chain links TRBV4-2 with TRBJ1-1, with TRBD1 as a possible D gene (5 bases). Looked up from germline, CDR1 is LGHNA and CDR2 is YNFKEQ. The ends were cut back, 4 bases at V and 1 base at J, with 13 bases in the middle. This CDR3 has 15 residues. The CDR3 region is CASSPVGDRNTEAFF. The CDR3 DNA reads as TGTGCCAGCAGCCCGGTCGGGGACCGGAACACTGAAGCTTTCTTT.

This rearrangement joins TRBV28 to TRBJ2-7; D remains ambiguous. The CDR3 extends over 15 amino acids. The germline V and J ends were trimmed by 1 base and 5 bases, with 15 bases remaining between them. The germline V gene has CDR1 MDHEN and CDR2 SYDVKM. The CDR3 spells CASSLSPLEDHEQYF. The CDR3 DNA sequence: TGTGCCAGCAGTTTATCTCCCCTAGAGGACCACGAGCAGTACTTC.

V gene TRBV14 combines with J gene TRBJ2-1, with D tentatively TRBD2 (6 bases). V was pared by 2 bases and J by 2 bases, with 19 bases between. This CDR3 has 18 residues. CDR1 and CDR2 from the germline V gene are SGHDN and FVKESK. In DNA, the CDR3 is TGTGCCAGCAGCCAAAAAGGGGCCGGGACTTGGGCCTACAATGAGCAGTTCTTC. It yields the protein CASSQKGAGTWAYNEQFF.

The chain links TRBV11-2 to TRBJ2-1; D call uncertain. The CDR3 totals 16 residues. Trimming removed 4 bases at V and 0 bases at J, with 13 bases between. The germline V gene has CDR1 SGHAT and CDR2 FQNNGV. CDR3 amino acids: CASSSWTASSYNEQFF. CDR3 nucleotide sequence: TGTGCCAGCAGCTCCTGGACGGCTAGCTCCTACAATGAGCAGTTCTTC.

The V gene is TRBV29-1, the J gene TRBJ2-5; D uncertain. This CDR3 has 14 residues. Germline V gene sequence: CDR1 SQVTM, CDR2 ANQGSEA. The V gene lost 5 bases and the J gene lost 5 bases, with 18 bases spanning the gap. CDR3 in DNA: TGCAGCGTTAAAACCGACTCCCTTGGGGAGACCCAGTACTTC. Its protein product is CSVKTDSLGETQYF. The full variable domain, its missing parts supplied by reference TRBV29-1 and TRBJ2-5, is SAVISQKPSRDICQRGTSLTIQCQVDSQVTMMFWYRQQPGQSLTLIATANQGSEATYESGFVIDKFPISRPNLTFSTLTVSNMSPEDSSIYLCSVKTDSLGETQYFGPGTRLLVL.

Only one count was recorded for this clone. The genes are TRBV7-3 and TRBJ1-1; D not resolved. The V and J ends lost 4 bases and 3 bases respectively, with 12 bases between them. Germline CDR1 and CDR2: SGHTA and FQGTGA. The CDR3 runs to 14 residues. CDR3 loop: CASSSSAGHTEAFF. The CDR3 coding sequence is TGTGCCAGCAGCTCGTCAGCCGGTCACACTGAAGCTTTCTTT.

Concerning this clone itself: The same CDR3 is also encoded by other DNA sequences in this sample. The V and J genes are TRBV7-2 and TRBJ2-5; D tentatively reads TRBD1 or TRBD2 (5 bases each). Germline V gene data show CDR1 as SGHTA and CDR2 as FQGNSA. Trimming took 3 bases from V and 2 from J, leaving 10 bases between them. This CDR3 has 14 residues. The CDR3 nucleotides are TGTGCCAGCAGCTTTGGGACGGCTCAAGAGACCCAGTACTTC. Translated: CASSFGTAQETQYF.

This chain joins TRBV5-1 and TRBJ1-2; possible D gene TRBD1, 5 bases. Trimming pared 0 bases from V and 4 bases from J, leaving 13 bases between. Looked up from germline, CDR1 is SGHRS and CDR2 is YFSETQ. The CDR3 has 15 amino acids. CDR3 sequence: CASSLDSTGGYGYTF. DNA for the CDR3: TGCGCCAGCAGCTTGGACTCGACCGGGGGCTATGGCTACACCTTC.

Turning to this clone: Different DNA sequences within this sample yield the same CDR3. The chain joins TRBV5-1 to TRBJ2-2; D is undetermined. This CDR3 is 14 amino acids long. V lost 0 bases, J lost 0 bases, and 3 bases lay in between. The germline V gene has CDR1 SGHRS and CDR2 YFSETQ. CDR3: CASSLDPNTGELFF. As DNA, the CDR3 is TGCGCCAGCAGCTTGGATCCGAACACCGGGGAGCTGTTTTTT.

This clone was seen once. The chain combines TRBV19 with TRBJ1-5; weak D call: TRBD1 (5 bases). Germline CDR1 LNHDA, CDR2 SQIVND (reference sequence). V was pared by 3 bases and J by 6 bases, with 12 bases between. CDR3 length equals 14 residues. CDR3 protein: CASSIKAGTQPQHF. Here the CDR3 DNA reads TGTGCCAGTAGTATTAAGGCAGGGACTCAGCCCCAGCATTTT.